This T cell receptor beta chain derives from a study of blood T cell repertoires in COVID-19. Measured with immunoSEQ multiplex PCR; TCRdb has only the in-frame clones, and not every one. The sample carries roughly 400,000 clones, about 89% recorded once. During active infection, Seattle patients enrolled and were then monitored through disease. Germline CDR1 is LNHDA and CDR2 is SQIVND (reference sequence). V lost 4 bases to trimming and J lost 5 bases, with 17 bases between them. The CDR3 covers 15 residues. This receptor was obtained from a woman in her sixties or seventies with COVID-19, enrolled during active disease. Sequenced sample: peripheral blood. V usage is TRBV19 and J usage is TRBJ1-1, with D perhaps TRBD1 (6 bases). The CDR3 is CASSTRGGRGTEAFF. The CDR3 bases are TGTGCCAGTAGTACAAGGGGCGGGAGGGGGACTGAAGCTTTCTTT.